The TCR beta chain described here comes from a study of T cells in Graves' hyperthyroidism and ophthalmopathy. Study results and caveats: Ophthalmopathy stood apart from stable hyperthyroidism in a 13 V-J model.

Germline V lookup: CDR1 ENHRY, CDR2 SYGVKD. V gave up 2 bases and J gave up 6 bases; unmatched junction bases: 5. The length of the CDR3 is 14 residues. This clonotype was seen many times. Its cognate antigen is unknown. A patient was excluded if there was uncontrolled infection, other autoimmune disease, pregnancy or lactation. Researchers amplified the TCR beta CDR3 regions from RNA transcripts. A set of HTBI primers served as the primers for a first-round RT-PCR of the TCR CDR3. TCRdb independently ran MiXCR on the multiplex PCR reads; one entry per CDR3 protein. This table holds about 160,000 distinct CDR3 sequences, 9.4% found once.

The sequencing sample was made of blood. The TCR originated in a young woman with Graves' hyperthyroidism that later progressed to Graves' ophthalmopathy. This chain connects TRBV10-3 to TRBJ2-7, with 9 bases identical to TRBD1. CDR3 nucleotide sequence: TGTGCCATCAGTGAGGACAGGGGGATCCTCGAGCAGTACTTC. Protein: CAISEDRGILEQYF.